These 30 T cell receptor beta chains were all obtained from the same sample, sequenced in a study of T cell responses to AZD1222 COVID-19 vaccine. Profiled with immunoSEQ multiplex PCR; TCRdb holds only in-frame clones, not every one. The sample yields more than 110,000 clones, about 92% seen once. Sample: peripheral blood, taken 28 days after the second AZD1222 dose. The receptors were sampled from an adult who received the AZD1222 COVID-19 vaccine.

This clone was counted a single time. This chain connects TRBV5-1 to TRBJ1-1, with D hard to call. The V end was cut by 2 bases, the J end by 5 bases, with 13 bases between. The germline CDR1 and CDR2 sequences are SGHRS and YFSETQ. This CDR3 spans 14 amino acids. The CDR3 loop reads CASSLMGRDTEAFF. CDR3 DNA: TGCGCCAGCAGCTTAATGGGTCGGGATACTGAAGCTTTCTTT. The variable domain in full, completed from reference TRBV5-1 and TRBJ1-1, reads KAGVTQTPRYLIKTRGQQVTLSCSPISGHRSVSWYQQTPGQGLQFLFEYFSETQRNKGNFPGRFSGRQFSNSRSEMNVSTLELGDSALYLCASSLMGRDTEAFFGQGTRLTVV.

The chain employs TRBV27 and TRBJ1-2, with TRBD1 matching 7 bases. Unmatched junction bases numbered 4, after V lost 5 bases and J lost 4 bases. In germline, CDR1 is MNHEY, CDR2 SMNVEV (reference sequence). The CDR3 totals 13 residues. The CDR3 reads CASSLTGAYGYTF. CDR3 DNA: TGTGCCAGCAGTCTTACAGGGGCCTATGGCTACACCTTC.

This clone was detected only once. The rearrangement uses TRBV27 and TRBJ1-1, with TRBD1 as a possible D gene (5 bases). CDR3 length: 11 amino acids. Germline CDR1 and CDR2: MNHEY and SMNVEV (reference sequence). The germline V and J ends were trimmed by 8 bases and 5 bases, with 9 bases remaining between them. The CDR3 reads CASGGGTEAFF. The CDR3 DNA is TGTGCCAGCGGCGGGGGTACTGAAGCTTTCTTT.

The chain uses TRBV28 and TRBJ2-2; D is uncertain. The CDR3 has 12 residues. The germline V gene has CDR1 MDHEN and CDR2 SYDVKM. V gave up 6 bases and J gave up 8 bases, with 10 bases separating them. CDR3 coding DNA: TGTGCCAGCAGGATCTCGAAGGGGGAGCTGTTTTTT. It encodes CASRISKGELFF.

This rearrangement joins TRBV19 to TRBJ1-5, with TRBD1 identical over 7 bases. CDR1 and CDR2 (germline): LNHDA, SQIVND (reference sequence). The J segment lost 1 base and the V segment lost 4 bases, leaving 7 bases of the junction unmatched. This CDR3 region has 16 residues. The DNA of the CDR3 is TGTGCCAGTAGTACCCAGGGGGAGGGGAGCAATCAGCCCCAGCATTTT. It is translated as CASSTQGEGSNQPQHF. The variable domain in full, with the rest retrieved from reference TRBV19 and TRBJ1-5, is DGGITQSPKYLFRKEGQNVTLSCEQNLNHDAMYWYRQDPGQGLRLIYYSQIVNDFQKGDIAEGYSVSREKKESFPLTVTSAQKNPTAFYLCASSTQGEGSNQPQHFGDGTRLSIL.

The chain combines TRBV10-3 with TRBJ1-5, with TRBD1 as a possible D gene (6 bases). CDR1 is ENHRY and CDR2 is SYGVKD in the germline V gene. The CDR3 has 15 residues. Trimming took 2 bases from V and 5 from J, leaving 13 bases between them. In nucleotides, the CDR3 is TGTGCCATCAGTGAGGGACAGCCTTACGATCAGCCCCAGCATTTT. Translated: CAISEGQPYDQPQHF.

V and J are TRBV3-1 (or the pseudogene TRBV3-2) and TRBJ1-1; no firm D call. The germline V and J ends were trimmed by 3 bases and 2 bases, with 7 bases remaining between them. The CDR3 extends over 13 amino acids. The germline V gene has CDR1 LGHDT and CDR2 YNNKEL (reference sequence). DNA for the CDR3: TGTGCCAGCAGCCACCCTGATAACACTGAAGCTTTCTTT. Its protein is CASSHPDNTEAFF.

This chain connects TRBV7-2 to TRBJ2-2, with D uncertain. This CDR3 comprises 14 residues. Germline V gene sequence: CDR1 SGHTA, CDR2 FQGNSA. Trimming left V 2 bases short and J 4 bases short, with 8 bases between. For the CDR3, the DNA is TGTGCCAGCAGCTTACAGAAGCTCACCGGGGAGCTGTTTTTT. This sequence encodes CASSLQKLTGELFF. The full variable domain, in which reference TRBV7-2 and TRBJ2-2 provide the parts outside the CDR3, is GAGVSQSPSNKVTEKGKDVELRCDPISGHTALYWYRQSLGQGLEFLIYFQGNSAPDKSGLPSDRFSAERTGGSVSTLTIQRTQQEDSAVYLCASSLQKLTGELFFGEGSRLTVL.

The rearrangement links TRBV3-1 (or the pseudogene TRBV3-2) to TRBJ1-2; 12 bases match TRBD1. J lost 7 bases, V lost 1 base, and 10 bases had no gene match. The CDR3 length is 17 residues. The germline CDR1 and CDR2 sequences are LGHDT and YNNKEL (reference sequence). This chain's CDR3 is CASSQGWQGQGAGGYTF. CDR3 nucleotides: TGTGCCAGCAGCCAAGGTTGGCAGGGACAGGGGGCCGGTGGCTACACCTTC.

The chain has TRBV15 and TRBJ1-3; a possible D gene is TRBD1 (5 bases). Germline loops: CDR1 LNHNV, CDR2 YYDKDF (reference sequence). CDR3 length equals 17 residues. The V end was cut by 0 bases, the J end by 2 bases, with 14 bases between. CDR3 sequence (DNA): TGTGCCACCAGCAGAGATCCGACAGTAAGGACTGGAAACACCATATATTTT. Residues: CATSRDPTVRTGNTIYF.

The gene calls are TRBV5-6 and TRBJ1-2; a weak D match, TRBD1 (6 bases). This CDR3 is built from 14 residues. CDR1 is SGHDT, CDR2 YYEEEE, per germline. The V end was cut by 0 bases, the J end by 4 bases, with 10 bases between. The CDR3 DNA reads as TGTGCCAGCAGCTTGGACAGGGCGGGCTATGGCTACACCTTC. Encoded protein: CASSLDRAGYGYTF.

This chain connects TRBV6-5 to TRBJ1-4, with no clear D. Between the trimmed V and J ends, which lost 8 bases and 5 bases, there was a span of 18 bases. The CDR3 covers 15 residues. The germline V gene has CDR1 MNHEY and CDR2 SVGAGI. CDR3 sequence (DNA): TGTGCCAGCGGCGACGCCCGAGCGGGGAATGAAAAACTGTTTTTT. It encodes CASGDARAGNEKLFF.

V usage is TRBV19 and J usage is TRBJ2-7; D is unresolved. Between the trimmed V and J ends, which lost 3 bases and 0 bases, there was a span of 6 bases. Looked up from germline, CDR1 is LNHDA and CDR2 is SQIVND (reference sequence). The CDR3 length is 13 residues. Here the CDR3 reads CASSIASSYEQYF. The CDR3 DNA is TGTGCCAGTAGTATTGCAAGCTCCTACGAGCAGTACTTC.

A few counts support this clone. V and J are TRBV30 and TRBJ1-2, with D maybe TRBD1 (6 bases). The V end lost 4 bases, the J end lost 1 base, and 25 bases lay between the germline ends. Germline CDR1 reads GTSNPN; CDR2 reads SVGIG (reference sequence). The CDR3 contains 18 residues. The CDR3 reads CAWKNPIPGQTDNYGYTF. As DNA, the CDR3 is TGTGCCTGGAAGAACCCGATTCCCGGACAGACCGATAACTATGGCTACACCTTC.

The CDR3 DNA follows: TGCGCCAGCAGCTTGGCGATCTCGGGGGGCGGAGAGACCCAGTACTTC. The encoded protein is CASSLAISGGGETQYF. The chain couples TRBV5-1 to TRBJ2-5, with D possibly TRBD2 on 7 matching bases. From germline, CDR1 is SGHRS and CDR2 YFSETQ. Trimming left V 0 bases short and J 4 bases short, with 16 bases between. This CDR3 has 16 residues.

The V gene is TRBV2, the J gene TRBJ2-7; possibly TRBD2 for D (5 bases). V was cut by 6 bases and J by 1 base, with 13 bases left in between. Germline CDR1 SNHLY, CDR2 FYNNEI. CDR3 length equals 14 residues. In nucleotides, the CDR3 is TGTGCCAGCAGGCCCCAAACTAGTTCCTACGAGCAGTACTTC. This sequence encodes CASRPQTSSYEQYF.

V is TRBV10-3 and J is TRBJ1-6; D may be TRBD1 (5 bases). The germline gives CDR1 ENHRY, CDR2 SYGVKD. This CDR3 contains 13 residues. The V gene lost 6 bases and the J gene lost 10 bases, with 13 bases spanning the gap. CDR3 coding DNA: TGTGCCATCAGGGACGAGGGGAGGTCACCCCTCCACTTT. It yields the protein CAIRDEGRSPLHF.

The chain combines TRBV18 with TRBJ1-2, with 7 nucleotides matching TRBD1. This CDR3 has 15 amino acids. After removal of 6 bases from V and 2 bases from J, the junction contained 9 bases not matched to a gene. CDR1 and CDR2 (germline): KGHSH, LQKENI. Written as DNA, the CDR3 is TGTGCCAGCTCCCCGACGGACAGGCCAAACTATGGCTACACCTTC. It specifies CASSPTDRPNYGYTF.

The genes are TRBV3-1 (or the pseudogene TRBV3-2) and TRBJ1-4; 7 nucleotides align to TRBD1. The trim removed 6 bases at V and 5 bases at J, leaving 9 bases unmatched. The CDR3 contains 15 residues. Germline values: CDR1 LGHDT, CDR2 YNNKEL (reference sequence). The CDR3 sequence is CASSQWSQGNEKLFF. CDR3 nucleotide sequence: TGTGCCAGCAGTCAGTGGTCACAGGGGAATGAAAAACTGTTTTTT.

The chain couples TRBV18 to TRBJ1-5; 8 nucleotides match TRBD1. Germline CDR1 is KGHSH and CDR2 is LQKENI. The V and J ends lost 4 bases and 2 bases, in that order; junction bases with no gene match: 4. The CDR3 extends over 15 amino acids. The CDR3 DNA sequence: TGTGCCAGCTCACGGACAGGGAGGGGCAATCAGCCCCAGCATTTT. Amino acid sequence: CASSRTGRGNQPQHF.

The rearrangement joins TRBV5-1 to TRBJ2-7; D is perhaps TRBD1 (6 bases). Germline V lookup: CDR1 SGHRS, CDR2 YFSETQ. V lost 5 bases and J 0 bases, leaving 12 bases between the germline ends. This CDR3 contains 14 residues. CDR3 sequence (DNA): TGCGCCAGCAGTTTAGGGACAAACTCCTACGAGCAGTACTTC. It translates to CASSLGTNSYEQYF.

V is TRBV24-1 and J is TRBJ2-1; TRBD2 is a possible D gene (5 bases). Trimming removed 3 bases at V and 2 bases at J, with 19 bases between. Germline V gives CDR1 KGHDR, CDR2 SFDVKD. There are 18 residues in the CDR3. CDR3 loop: CATSDPLRGFSTYNEQFF. The CDR3 DNA reads as TGTGCCACCAGTGATCCCCTCCGGGGATTCAGCACCTACAATGAGCAGTTCTTC.

The genes are TRBV29-1 and TRBJ2-3, with 8 bases that match TRBD1. The V gene end was trimmed by 5 bases and the J gene end by 2 bases; junction bases not matched to a gene: 9. The CDR3 totals 15 residues. Germline V lookup: CDR1 SQVTM, CDR2 ANQGSEA. The CDR3 DNA follows: TGCAGCGTTCAACGTTCGGACAGGGCCACAGATACGCAGTATTTT. The encoded protein is CSVQRSDRATDTQYF.

The V gene is TRBV27, the J gene TRBJ1-2, with D hard to call. Trimming took 4 bases from V and 1 from J, leaving 16 bases between them. The germline V gene has CDR1 MNHEY and CDR2 SMNVEV (reference sequence). CDR3 length: 16 amino acids. The DNA of the CDR3 is TGTGCCAGCAGTTCCTTTGAACCAGGCGTTAACTATGGCTACACCTTC. It is translated as CASSSFEPGVNYGYTF.

This chain joins TRBV7-9 and TRBJ1-4, with 7 bases aligning to TRBD1. The V and J ends lost 6 bases and 7 bases, in that order; junction bases with no gene match: 8. Germline V gives CDR1 SEHNR, CDR2 FQNEAQ (reference sequence). This CDR3 contains 14 residues. The CDR3 sequence: CASSSDREVEKLFF. The CDR3 bases are TGTGCCAGCAGTTCAGACAGGGAAGTTGAAAAACTGTTTTTT.

V gene TRBV2 combines with J gene TRBJ1-4, with D possibly TRBD1 on 5 matching bases. The germline V gene has CDR1 SNHLY and CDR2 FYNNEI. The CDR3 has 14 amino acids. V lost 5 bases and J 3 bases, leaving 10 bases between the germline ends. The CDR3 nucleotides read TGTGCCAGCAGTCGTCAGGGCTCTAATGAAAAACTGTTTTTT. Amino acids: CASSRQGSNEKLFF.

This clone was seen just once. The gene calls are TRBV5-1 and TRBJ1-1; no clear D gene. This CDR3 is 14 amino acids long. Trimming took 2 bases from V and 2 from J, leaving 10 bases between them. Germline V gene data show CDR1 as SGHRS and CDR2 as YFSETQ. The CDR3 reads CASSFAGDNTEAFF. CDR3 bases: TGCGCCAGCAGCTTCGCCGGTGATAACACTGAAGCTTTCTTT. Full variable domain (remainder filled in from reference TRBV5-1 and TRBJ1-1): KAGVTQTPRYLIKTRGQQVTLSCSPISGHRSVSWYQQTPGQGLQFLFEYFSETQRNKGNFPGRFSGRQFSNSRSEMNVSTLELGDSALYLCASSFAGDNTEAFFGQGTRLTVV.

The chain joins TRBV5-1 to TRBJ1-1; no clear D. From germline, CDR1 is SGHRS and CDR2 YFSETQ. The CDR3 is made up of 15 amino acids. The V gene lost 4 bases and the J gene lost 2 bases, with 15 bases spanning the gap. CDR3 in amino acids: CASSRGGTTNTEAFF. The CDR3 bases are TGCGCCAGCAGCCGGGGTGGAACTACAAACACTGAAGCTTTCTTT.

This clone was seen only once. The chain links TRBV7-8 to TRBJ2-3, with 9 bases aligning to TRBD1. The germline V gene encodes CDR1 SGHVS and CDR2 FQNEAQ. The CDR3 consists of 15 residues. V dropped 1 base and J dropped 2; count of bases not matched to a gene: 1. The CDR3 coding sequence is TGTGCCAGCAGCTTAGGGGACAGGGCCACAGATACGCAGTATTTT. Protein product: CASSLGDRATDTQYF.

This chain links TRBV4-3 with TRBJ2-1, with 11 positions matching TRBD2. Trimming at V came to 4 bases and at J to 6 bases, leaving 8 bases not matched to a gene. CDR3 size: 16 residues. CDR1 is LGHNA, CDR2 YSLEER, per germline. CDR3 region: CASSLFSGRAGNEQFF. The CDR3 bases are TGCGCCAGCAGCCTTTTTAGCGGGAGGGCGGGCAATGAGCAGTTCTTC.